These 21 T cell receptor beta chains originate from one sample sequenced in a study of control samples from healthy donors and cancer patients. Clones were read by immunoSEQ multiplex PCR, and TCRdb kept only the in-frame ones, dropping some. The data contain approximately 110,000 clones, roughly nine tenths of them singletons. Sequenced input: blood. All receptors come from a woman aged 18-35 years in good health.

The chain links TRBV9 to TRBJ2-5; TRBD2 might be the D (7 bases). V dropped 6 bases and J dropped 5 bases, with 23 bases sitting between them. This CDR3 has 16 residues. Germline CDR1 SGDLS, CDR2 YYNGEE. The CDR3 protein is CASTPSTGGLGETQYF. The CDR3 region has the DNA TGTGCCAGCACCCCTTCGACGGGGGGCTTGGGGGAGACCCAGTACTTC.

In DNA, the CDR3 is TGTGCCAGCAGTTACTCAAGGGGCCCCTACAATGAGCAGTTCTTC. Translation: CASSYSRGPYNEQFF. This chain uses TRBV6-2 or TRBV6-3 with TRBJ2-1; perhaps TRBD1 as D (5 bases). The length of the CDR3 is 15 residues. Trimming removed 0 bases from V and 2 bases from J, with 8 bases in between. The germline gives CDR1 MNHEY, CDR2 SVGEGT.

The rearrangement links TRBV23-1 to TRBJ1-5; 7 bases map to TRBD1. TRBV23-1 is an ORF, and what it does is uncertain. Trimming removed 2 bases from V and 3 bases from J; junction bases left unmatched: 4. The CDR3 sequence is 15 residues long. The CDR3 sequence is CASSQPTGDNQPQHF. For the CDR3, the DNA is TGCGCCAGCAGTCAACCTACAGGGGACAATCAGCCCCAGCATTTT.

V and J are TRBV9 and TRBJ1-4; 7 bases match TRBD1. The CDR3 runs 15 residues. V lost 3 bases, J lost 1 base, and 3 bases stayed unmatched. Germline V lookup: CDR1 SGDLS, CDR2 YYNGEE. The CDR3 region is CASSATGRTNEKLFF. The CDR3 DNA reads TGTGCCAGCAGCGCGACAGGGCGAACTAATGAAAAACTGTTTTTT.

The V call is TRBV4-3, the J call TRBJ2-2; 7 bases line up with TRBD1. The ends lost 1 base at V and 3 bases at J; junction bases unmatched: 8. The CDR3 length is 17 residues. Germline V gives CDR1 LGHNA, CDR2 YSLEER. The CDR3 nucleotides are TGCGCCAGCAGCCAAGTATTAGGGGGCGAGTACACCGGGGAGCTGTTTTTT. This gives the protein CASSQVLGGEYTGELFF.

The chain recombines TRBV7-2 with TRBJ2-3; tentatively, D is TRBD2 (6 bases). CDR1 and CDR2 from the germline V gene are SGHTA and FQGNSA. The V gene lost 1 base and the J gene lost 0 bases, with 14 bases spanning the gap. The CDR3 runs 17 residues. CDR3 protein: CASSLGPGAGSTDTQYF. The CDR3 DNA reads as TGTGCCAGCAGCTTAGGCCCCGGAGCGGGTAGCACAGATACGCAGTATTTT.

The chain joins TRBV18 to TRBJ1-1; unclear D gene. The CDR3 runs to 15 residues. Germline V gives CDR1 KGHSH, CDR2 LQKENI. The V end was cut by 3 bases, the J end by 7 bases, with 18 bases between. Here the CDR3 DNA reads TGTGCCAGCTCACCTGCTAAAGGTCAATCCGGTGAAGCTTTCTTT. Residues: CASSPAKGQSGEAFF.

This clone was observed a few times. The V gene is TRBV7-7, the J gene TRBJ2-5; 9 nucleotides agree with TRBD2. Germline CDR1 SSHAT, CDR2 FNYEAQ (reference sequence). This CDR3 comprises 15 residues. J lost 1 base, V lost 3 bases, and 3 bases had no gene match. Here the CDR3 DNA reads TGTGCCAGCAGCTTCAGCGGGGGGCCCCAAGAGACCCAGTACTTC. This encodes CASSFSGGPQETQYF.

This chain connects TRBV4-3 to TRBJ2-3, with 10 bases that match TRBD2. This CDR3 comprises 17 residues. The germline gives CDR1 LGHNA, CDR2 YSLEER. The ends lost 0 bases at V and 0 bases at J; junction bases unmatched: 3. The CDR3 sequence is CASSQEGTSASTDTQYF. The CDR3 DNA reads TGCGCCAGCAGCCAAGAGGGGACTAGCGCAAGCACAGATACGCAGTATTTT.

This chain joins TRBV4-3 and TRBJ2-2, with 8 bases lining up with TRBD1. Per the germline V gene, CDR1 is LGHNA and CDR2 is YSLEER. J gave up 3 bases and V 4 bases, and 7 bases lay outside the gene matches. The CDR3 has 16 amino acids. The CDR3 protein is CASSPGQGWYTGELFF. As DNA, the CDR3 is TGCGCCAGCAGCCCCGGACAGGGTTGGTACACCGGGGAGCTGTTTTTT.

This rearrangement joins TRBV28 to TRBJ2-2; 7 bases align to TRBD1. Unmatched junction bases numbered 4, after V lost 5 bases and J lost 1 base. The germline gives CDR1 MDHEN, CDR2 SYDVKM. CDR3 length: 15 amino acids. CDR3 bases: TGTGCCAGCAGTGTTGGGACAGTGAACACCGGGGAGCTGTTTTTT. As protein: CASSVGTVNTGELFF.

The chain is built from TRBV28 and TRBJ2-5; D gene unclear. The CDR3 is 16 residues long. The V and J ends lost 2 bases and 4 bases respectively, with 17 bases between them. Germline CDR1 is MDHEN and CDR2 is SYDVKM. The CDR3 is CASSLLIKDLRETQYF. The CDR3 DNA reads as TGTGCCAGCAGTTTACTCATCAAAGACCTGAGAGAGACCCAGTACTTC.

This chain links TRBV6-5 with TRBJ1-1; the D is unclear. The germline V gene has CDR1 MNHEY and CDR2 SVGAGI. The CDR3 contains 14 residues. Trimming stripped 6 bases from V and 0 bases from J, with 11 bases between. For the CDR3, the DNA is TGTGCCAGCAGCCATGCCCTACTGAACACTGAAGCTTTCTTT. Residues: CASSHALLNTEAFF.

V is TRBV25-1 and J is TRBJ1-1, with 8 bases aligning to TRBD1. This CDR3 has 16 residues. CDR1 is MGHDK and CDR2 is SYGVNS in the germline V gene. J was trimmed by 3 bases and V by 2 bases; bases with no gene match: 8. Here the CDR3 reads CASSESWGQVHTEAFF. CDR3 DNA sequence: TGTGCCAGCAGTGAAAGTTGGGGACAGGTGCACACTGAAGCTTTCTTT.

This chain uses TRBV19 with TRBJ1-4; unclear D gene. Trimming took off 5 bases at V and 8 bases at J, with 12 bases between the two ends. There are 13 residues in the CDR3. Per germline, CDR1 LNHDA and CDR2 SQIVND (reference sequence). The CDR3 region has the DNA TGTGCCAGTAGTGGGAGGGTAGGGGAAAAACTGTTTTTT. Residues: CASSGRVGEKLFF.

This clone was counted between two and nine times. A junction end diverges from the germline sequence, so it may reflect a read error. The chain couples TRBV19 to TRBJ2-2; D is uncertain. Germline V CDR1 and CDR2: LNHDA, SQIVND (reference sequence). There are 12 residues in the CDR3. CDR3 coding DNA: TGTGCCATTAGTGGGGACACCGGGGAGCTGTTTTTT. Protein: CAISGDTGELFF.

The J gene is TRBJ2-4, the V gene TRBV15; D is uncertain. The CDR3 is 18 amino acids. Trimming pared 0 bases from V and 0 bases from J, leaving 15 bases between. Per germline, CDR1 LNHNV and CDR2 YYDKDF (reference sequence). DNA of the CDR3: TGTGCCACCAGCAGAGATATGATTCCCCCTCTAGCCAAAAACATTCAGTACTTC. This codes for CATSRDMIPPLAKNIQYF.

This chain connects TRBV18 to TRBJ1-3; 9 bases agree with TRBD1. The CDR3 has 13 amino acids. The J segment lost 7 bases and the V segment lost 2 bases, leaving 0 bases of the junction unmatched. Germline CDR1 KGHSH, CDR2 LQKENI. The CDR3 DNA sequence: TGTGCCAGCTCACCAGGGACAGGGAACACCATATATTTT. Encoded protein: CASSPGTGNTIYF.

The rearrangement links TRBV7-8 to TRBJ1-5, with 7 positions matching TRBD1. Trimming cost V 3 bases and J 2 bases; bases outside gene matches: 13. Germline lookup yields CDR1 SGHVS and CDR2 FQNEAQ. The CDR3 runs 18 residues. The CDR3 coding sequence is TGTGCCAGCAGCTTGGACGACAGGGAACCACTTGGCAATCAGCCCCAGCATTTT. This sequence encodes CASSLDDREPLGNQPQHF.

This sequence joins TRBV27 and TRBJ1-5, with D unresolved. The CDR3 covers 13 residues. From germline, CDR1 is MNHEY and CDR2 SMNVEV (reference sequence). V was clipped by 3 bases and J by 2 bases, with 5 bases between them. The CDR3 DNA is TGTGCCAGCAGTTTTGGGGGCAATCAGCCCCAGCATTTT. Its translation is CASSFGGNQPQHF.

The chain is built from TRBV28 and TRBJ2-2; a weak D match, TRBD2 (5 bases). CDR1 and CDR2 from the germline V gene are MDHEN and SYDVKM. Between the trimmed V and J ends, which lost 4 bases and 8 bases, there was a span of 20 bases. The CDR3 covers 16 residues. The DNA of the CDR3 is TGTGCCAGCAGTTCCCCCCTCGCGAGGGTACAAGGGGAGCTGTTTTTT. It codes for CASSSPLARVQGELFF.